This T cell receptor beta chain was documented in a study of OX40 agonist ivuxolimab in advanced cancers. Worth noting for this clone: Its antigen is undetermined.

The ends lost 3 bases at V and 4 bases at J; junction bases unmatched: 12. Germline values: CDR1 KGHSH, CDR2 LQKENI. The CDR3 has 17 residues. Patients were ineligible given autoimmune disease history or systemic immunosuppression. Study-wide results and caveats: Also showing low normalized T-cell clonal expansion were some of the nonresponders. Among the least clonally expanded were partial responders at 0.1-3.0 mg/kg. Expanded clones belonging to CD8+ T cells outnumbered, on average, those of CD4+.

The protocol was immunoSEQ multiplex PCR, while the TCRdb copy is restricted to in-frame clones and leaves out a portion. This sample yields around 76,000 clones, of which 85% are seen a single time; about 0.6% belongs to the top ten. The clonotype comes from an adult with an advanced solid tumor such as melanoma, head and neck, liver or kidney cancer. Sequenced here: CD4+ or CD8+ T cells sorted from blood, sampled in a trial of the OX40 agonist ivuxolimab. The chain couples TRBV18 to TRBJ2-3, with 8 bases lining up with TRBD2. The CDR3 DNA reads as TGTGCCAGCTCACCGAGGCGGGGGGACTTAGGCGCAGATACGCAGTATTTT. Translating gives CASSPRRGDLGADTQYF.